This T cell receptor beta chain was documented in a study of shared T cell receptors in the human thymus. The CDR3 spans 16 residues. Trimming left V 4 bases short and J 2 bases short, with 15 bases between. Germline lookup yields CDR1 SGHDT and CDR2 YYEEEE. The assay was immunoSEQ multiplex PCR, and TCRdb's table has in-frame clones only and misses some. The repertoire has hundreds of thousands of clones, over 75% of them found once; the top ten carry approximately 0.0097%. This sample was also put to use in a study of human thymus T cells. That source adds: Infants, healthy and Finnish, who were having corrective surgery for congenital heart defects served as donors. Thymic resections from corrective heart surgery supplied the tissue. Usage of V and J genes appeared biased in thymic and blood repertoires.

The chain joins TRBV5-6 to TRBJ2-2, with D perhaps matching TRBD2 (6 bases). This receptor was obtained from a boy under three years old with a congenital heart defect. Sequencing was done on a sample of thymocytes. CDR3 amino acids: CASSRPRGGNTGELFF. The CDR3 region has the DNA TGTGCCAGCAGCCGCCCGAGGGGAGGAAACACCGGGGAGCTGTTTTTT.